This TCR beta chain derives from a study of T cell changes during pregnancy in multiple sclerosis. V dropped 3 bases and J dropped 5; count of bases not matched to a gene: 4. Germline CDR1 reads MNHEY; CDR2 reads SVGAGI. CDR3 length: 15 amino acids. Data came from immunoSEQ multiplex PCR; TCRdb stores just in-frame clones and leaves some out. The repertoire consists of under 50,000 clones, with 85% to 95% occurring once and the leading ten covering about 8.3%. The receptor was derived from a female donor with multiple sclerosis, enrolled in a pregnancy study. The chain employs TRBV6-5 and TRBJ2-1; 10 bases are shared with TRBD2. Sequenced material: CD8+ T cells from peripheral blood mononuclear cells, taken in the third trimester of pregnancy. The CDR3 loop reads CASSYSGRRDNEQFF. As DNA, the CDR3 is TGTGCCAGCAGTTATAGCGGGAGGCGGGACAATGAGCAGTTCTTC.